These 24 T cell receptor beta chains came from one sample sequenced in a study of monozygotic twins with inflammatory bowel disease. TCRdb reanalyzed the 5' RACE reads and collapses them to one entry per CDR3 protein, without DNA. This sample carries roughly 90,000 distinct CDR3 sequences, with less than 7.5% going to the ten biggest clones. The specimen was blood. Receptors were obtained from a human donor with ulcerative colitis or Crohn's disease, or a healthy co-twin of an affected twin (not recorded which).

The chain is built from TRBV19 and TRBJ1-6; TCRdb lists TRBD1, though no DNA is available to test this call. In germline, CDR1 is LNHDA, CDR2 SQIVND (reference sequence). There are 13 residues in the CDR3. CDR3 in amino acids: CASNPQGSSPLHF. Together with reference TRBV19 and TRBJ1-6, the CDR3 gives the full variable domain: DGGITQSPKYLFRKEGQNVTLSCEQNLNHDAMYWYRQDPGQGLRLIYYSQIVNDFQKGDIAEGYSVSREKKESFPLTVTSAQKNPTAFYLCASNPQGSSPLHFGNGTRLTVT.

The rearrangement links TRBV12-3 or TRBV12-4 to TRBJ2-1. The CDR3 contains 13 residues. The chain's CDR3 is CASSLESYNEQFF.

This chain connects TRBV11-2 to TRBJ2-2; the TCRdb D gene call, TRBD2, has no DNA to confirm it. The CDR3 has 15 amino acids. From germline, CDR1 is SGHAT and CDR2 FQNNGV. The CDR3 here is CASSLEFGGTGELFF.

This sequence joins TRBV10-3 and TRBJ1-5; without DNA, the TCRdb call of TRBD1 cannot be checked. The germline V gene encodes CDR1 ENHRY and CDR2 SYGVKD. The CDR3 totals 14 residues. The CDR3 here is CAIGNRGLDQPQHF.

The chain combines TRBV7-9 with TRBJ2-3. Per germline, CDR1 SEHNR and CDR2 FQNEAQ (reference sequence). This CDR3 contains 15 residues. CDR3 residues: CASSSWADSTDTQYF. Combining the CDR3 with reference TRBV7-9 and TRBJ2-3 gives the whole variable domain DTGVSQNPRHKITKRGQNVTFRCDPISEHNRLYWYRQTLGQGPEFLTYFQNEAQLEKSRLLSDRFSAERPKGSFSTLEIQRTEQGDSAMYLCASSSWADSTDTQYFGPGTRLTVL.

The chain is built from TRBV18 and TRBJ1-5; TCRdb indicates TRBD1, and absent DNA this call remains unverified. This CDR3 region has 13 residues. The germline V gene has CDR1 KGHSH and CDR2 LQKENI. CDR3 region: CASSPGGNQPQHF.

This chain links TRBV20-1 with TRBJ1-4. The CDR3 has 13 residues. Germline V gene sequence: CDR1 DFQATT, CDR2 SNEGSKA (reference sequence). The CDR3 reads CSARSFLDEKLFF.

This chain links TRBV24-1 with TRBJ1-5; TCRdb names TRBD1, which stays unverified in the absence of DNA. Germline CDR1 and CDR2: KGHDR and SFDVKD. This CDR3 contains 15 residues. The chain's CDR3 is CATSDLGQTNQPQHF.

CDR3 sequence reads: CAISEPREETQYF. The chain uses TRBV10-3 and TRBJ2-5. Germline CDR1 reads ENHRY; CDR2 reads SYGVKD. CDR3 size: 13 residues.

The chain is built from TRBV6-5 and TRBJ1-2; TCRdb indicates TRBD1, and absent DNA this call remains unverified. The length of the CDR3 is 13 residues. CDR1 and CDR2 from the germline V gene are MNHEY and SVGAGI. The CDR3 region is CASSLDSDYGYTF.

The V and J genes are TRBV5-1 and TRBJ2-5. Per the germline V gene, CDR1 is SGHRS and CDR2 is YFSETQ. The CDR3 length is 12 residues. CDR3 residues: CASSLSRETQYF.

This chain joins TRBV5-1 and TRBJ2-7. The CDR3 has 11 amino acids. Germline V gene data show CDR1 as SGHRS and CDR2 as YFSETQ. CDR3 sequence: CASRNSYEQYF. Full variable domain (missing parts from reference TRBV5-1 and TRBJ2-7): KAGVTQTPRYLIKTRGQQVTLSCSPISGHRSVSWYQQTPGQGLQFLFEYFSETQRNKGNFPGRFSGRQFSNSRSEMNVSTLELGDSALYLCASRNSYEQYFGPGTRLTVT.

The V gene is TRBV5-1, the J gene TRBJ2-7. This CDR3 is built from 13 residues. CDR1 is SGHRS, CDR2 YFSETQ, per germline. CDR3 loop: CASSYSGLYEQYF.

The CDR3 sequence is CASSFSASGTPLHF. The chain is built from TRBV12-3 or TRBV12-4 and TRBJ1-6. This CDR3 has 14 amino acids.

The chain carries TRBV12-3 or TRBV12-4 and TRBJ2-5. CDR3 size: 14 residues. Here the CDR3 reads CASSLVGVGETQYF.

The chain carries TRBV5-5 and TRBJ2-1; without DNA, the TCRdb call of TRBD1 cannot be checked. Germline V CDR1 and CDR2: SGHKS, YYEKEE (reference sequence). This CDR3 spans 15 amino acids. The CDR3 loop reads CASSFGTVSYNEQFF.

V usage is TRBV4-1 and J usage is TRBJ1-6; the TRBD1 assignment by TCRdb is unverifiable without DNA. The CDR3 contains 15 residues. CDR1 is MGHRA, CDR2 YSYEKL, per germline. CDR3: CASRRQGASNSPLHF.

The CDR3 reads CASSLGPSTGELFF. The chain combines TRBV7-9 with TRBJ2-2. This CDR3 is built from 14 residues. Germline assignment: CDR1 SEHNR and CDR2 FQNEAQ (reference sequence).

This chain links TRBV12-3 or TRBV12-4 with TRBJ2-3; TCRdb calls TRBD2, which cannot be checked without DNA. The CDR3 totals 11 residues. CDR3 sequence reads: CASSQTSAQYF.

The chain links TRBV2 to TRBJ2-5. The CDR3 runs 11 residues. Germline CDR1 SNHLY, CDR2 FYNNEI. The CDR3 protein is CASRASETQYF. The full variable domain, rest sourced from reference TRBV2 and TRBJ2-5, is EPEVTQTPSHQVTQMGQEVILRCVPISNHLYFYWYRQILGQKVEFLVSFYNNEISEKSEIFDDQFSVERPDGSNFTLKIRSTKLEDSAMYFCASRASETQYFGPGTRLLVL.

CDR3 loop: CASTQSAIWDRRSSYNEQFF. This sequence joins TRBV27 and TRBJ2-1; TCRdb lists TRBD1, though no DNA is available to test this call. The CDR3 totals 20 residues. CDR1 and CDR2 from the germline V gene are MNHEY and SMNVEV (reference sequence).

This chain joins TRBV12-2 and TRBJ2-3; without DNA, the TCRdb call of TRBD1 cannot be checked. TRBV12-2 is a documented pseudogene. The CDR3 loop spans 15 amino acids. This CDR3 reads CASHYSGGITDTQYF.

The chain uses TRBV6-1 and TRBJ2-3; TCRdb names TRBD1, which stays unverified in the absence of DNA. Per germline, CDR1 MNHNS and CDR2 SASEGT. CDR3 length: 16 residues. CDR3 residues: CASSRTGQGSTDTQYF.

This sequence joins TRBV20-1 and TRBJ2-1; TCRdb gives TRBD2 as the D gene, but with no DNA this cannot be confirmed. CDR1 is DFQATT and CDR2 is SNEGSKA in the germline V gene (reference sequence). CDR3 length equals 14 residues. This CDR3 reads CSAAGGGEYNEQFF.